A selection of T cell receptor beta chains follows, all from one sample in a study of blood T cell repertoires in COVID-19. The assay was immunoSEQ multiplex PCR, and TCRdb's table has in-frame clones only and misses some. This table has roughly 90,000 clones, around 86% appearing once. Specimen: peripheral blood. Receptor source: a human donor in a cohort sampled during active COVID-19. Each CDR3 is given with its conserved first and last residue. The D gene is left open where the match is weak. A clone size is listed for some rows: how often the clone was seen (once, few, many), or a class if it is expanded.

abundance,v_gene,j_gene,d_gene,CDR3nt,CDR3aa
-,TRBV10-3,TRBJ1-5,-,TGTGCCATCAGTGATCTAGGGGCCAGTCAGCCCCAGCATTTT,CAISDLGASQPQHF
-,TRBV2,TRBJ1-1,TRBD1,TGTGCCAGCAGGGGACAGGGCCCTGAAGCTTTCTTT,CASRGQGPEAFF
-,TRBV5-4,TRBJ1-6,-,TGTGCCAGCAGCTTGGGAAGTCAGGCAGGATCACCCCTCCACTTT,CASSLGSQAGSPLHF
-,TRBV7-2,TRBJ2-3,-,TGTGCCAGCAGCTTAGTCTCCCCGCCGGGTGCAGATACGCAGTATTTT,CASSLVSPPGADTQYF
-,TRBV23-1,TRBJ1-2,TRBD1,TGCGCCAGCGTACCACAGGGGGAAGGCTACACCTTC,CASVPQGEGYTF
-,TRBV27,TRBJ2-1,TRBD1,TGTGCCAGCAGTTCATTGGGACAGGGGTTGAATGAGCAGTTCTTC,CASSSLGQGLNEQFF
-,TRBV2,TRBJ2-1,-,TGTGCCAGCAGCGGCGGAGGCTATGAGCAGTTCTTC,CASSGGGYEQFF
once,TRBV4-1,TRBJ2-5,TRBD2,TGCGCCAGCAGCCAACCCGGACTAGCGGGAGAGACCCAGTACTTC,CASSQPGLAGETQYF
-,TRBV21-1,TRBJ2-7,-,TGTGCCAGCAGCAATTGGCTAGCGGGAACCTACGAGCAGTACTTC,CASSNWLAGTYEQYF
-,TRBV29-1,TRBJ2-7,-,TGCAGCGTTGAAGTACAGCTGTACGAGCAGTACTTC,CSVEVQLYEQYF
-,TRBV19,TRBJ1-5,-,TGTGCCAGTAGTATCGAGGGTATGAGCAATCAGCCCCAGCATTTT,CASSIEGMSNQPQHF
-,TRBV6-5,TRBJ1-2,TRBD1,TGTGCCAGCAGTCGCGGGACAGACGGCTACACCTTC,CASSRGTDGYTF
-,TRBV5-1,TRBJ2-2,-,TGCGCCAGCAGGTATCAGGGGTCCGGGGAGCTGTTTTTT,CASRYQGSGELFF
-,TRBV6-1,TRBJ2-7,-,TGTGCCAGCAGTGAATTGGGGGCAGGGCCCTACGAGCAGTACTTC,CASSELGAGPYEQYF
-,TRBV4-2,TRBJ2-1,TRBD2,TGTGCCAGCAGCCAGGCCGGGACTAGCGAGCAGTTCTTC,CASSQAGTSEQFF
-,TRBV27,TRBJ2-1,TRBD2,TGTGCCAGCAGTTTGGGGACTAGCGGGGGGGGAGATGAGCAGTTCTTC,CASSLGTSGGGDEQFF
-,TRBV7-9,TRBJ2-7,-,TGTGCCAGCAGCTGGGGTCCGCGGGACGAGCAGTACTTC,CASSWGPRDEQYF
-,TRBV28,TRBJ2-7,TRBD2,TGTGCCAGCAGTTCCCGGACTAGCGGGAGAGAATCGGGCTCCTACGAGCAGTACTTC,CASSSRTSGRESGSYEQYF
once,TRBV2,TRBJ1-2,-,TGTGCCAGCAGTGATGGTGCAGCGGGGGGCTACACCTTC,CASSDGAAGGYTF
-,TRBV3-1/TRBV3-2,TRBJ1-2,-,TGTGCCAGCAGCTTTCCAGGTCAACCCTATGGCTACACCTTC,CASSFPGQPYGYTF
-,TRBV5-4,TRBJ2-7,TRBD2,TGTGCCAGCAGCCCCGATTTAGCGGGGAACTACGAGCAGTACTTC,CASSPDLAGNYEQYF
-,TRBV6-5,TRBJ1-1,-,TGTGCCAGCAGTTACAAGTCAGGCTCTTATGGGACTGAAGCTTTCTTT,CASSYKSGSYGTEAFF
-,TRBV2,TRBJ1-1,-,TGTGCCAGCAGTGAACGGGGGGCGCCGATGGACACTGAAGCTTTCTTT,CASSERGAPMDTEAFF
few,TRBV4-1,TRBJ2-7,-,TGCGCCAGCAGCCGGGGGGAGGCGTACGAGCAGTACTTC,CASSRGEAYEQYF
-,TRBV6-2/TRBV6-3,TRBJ1-6,-,TGTGCCAGCAGTTACTCGACGCAGGGTTCCTATAATTCACCCCTCCACTTT,CASSYSTQGSYNSPLHF
-,TRBV18,TRBJ2-7,-,TGTGCCAGCTCACCAGTACAGGCCTACGAGCAGTACTTC,CASSPVQAYEQYF
-,TRBV27,TRBJ2-5,-,TGTGCCAGCAGTTCTGCAGGGGCTTTAGAGACCCAGTACTTC,CASSSAGALETQYF
-,TRBV15,TRBJ1-3,-,TGTGCCACCAGCAGGTTAGGGGAAAACACCATATATTTT,CATSRLGENTIYF
-,TRBV2,TRBJ1-2,-,TGTGCCAGCAGCCCGGACAAAACTAACTATGGCTACACCTTC,CASSPDKTNYGYTF
once,TRBV7-2,TRBJ2-3,TRBD1,TGTGCCAGCAGCTCATCCGGGACAGTTATGGATACGCAGTATTTT,CASSSSGTVMDTQYF
-,TRBV5-5,TRBJ1-2,TRBD1,TGTGCCAGCAGCGCCCAGGGGGATGTAAGCTATGGCTACACCTTC,CASSAQGDVSYGYTF
-,TRBV7-3,TRBJ2-1,-,TGTGCCAGCAGCTTTTGGGGCGGGGAATACAATGAGCAGTTCTTC,CASSFWGGEYNEQFF
-,TRBV3-1/TRBV3-2,TRBJ1-4,-,TGTGCCAGCAGCCAGGGCCGGGGGAGTAATGAAAAACTGTTTTTT,CASSQGRGSNEKLFF
-,TRBV5-4,TRBJ2-6,TRBD1,TGTGCCAGCAGCCGGGGACAGGGCACCTCTGGGGCCAACGTCCTGACTTTC,CASSRGQGTSGANVLTF
once,TRBV10-2,TRBJ2-5,TRBD2,TGCGCCAGCAGGGGCGGGGGGCGCCAAGAGACCCAGTACTTC,CASRGGGRQETQYF
-,TRBV19,TRBJ2-7,-,TGTGCCAGTAGTCCCAGTAGGCGGGCCGAGCAGTACTTC,CASSPSRRAEQYF
-,TRBV5-6,TRBJ1-5,-,TGTGCCAGCAGCTTGGGGACAGCAAGCAATCAGCCCCAGCATTTT,CASSLGTASNQPQHF
-,TRBV7-3,TRBJ2-5,-,TGTGCCAGCAGCTTCACAGGAGGGGAGACCCAGTACTTC,CASSFTGGETQYF
-,TRBV25-1,TRBJ1-2,-,TGTGCCAGCAGACCCCCGGTGGGCGGCTACACCTTC,CASRPPVGGYTF
once,TRBV5-3,TRBJ2-5,TRBD2,TGTGCCAGAAGCCGGGGTGAAATAAGACTAGCGGGGCACCCAGTCCTACAAGAGACCCAGTACTTC,CARSRGEIRLAGHPVLQETQYF
-,TRBV7-2,TRBJ2-7,TRBD2,TGTGCCAGCAGCTCAGGGACTAGCGGGAAACTCTACGAGCAGTACTTC,CASSSGTSGKLYEQYF
-,TRBV7-8,TRBJ2-7,TRBD2,TGTGCCAGCAGCTTAGTTGGACTAGCGGGGGACTACGAGCAGTACTTC,CASSLVGLAGDYEQYF
-,TRBV6-5,TRBJ1-4,-,TGTGCCAGCAGTTACTCTGGGCCAGAGAATGAAAAACTGTTTTTT,CASSYSGPENEKLFF
-,TRBV10-3,TRBJ1-5,-,TGTGCCAGCAAACGGGACATAGGTAGCAATCAGCCCCAGCATTTT,CASKRDIGSNQPQHF
-,TRBV7-2,TRBJ2-1,-,TGTGCCAGCAGCTCACAGTACAATGAGCAGTTCTTC,CASSSQYNEQFF
-,TRBV9,TRBJ2-7,-,TGTGCCAGCAGCGTAGCTCCTTTATACGAGCAGTACTTC,CASSVAPLYEQYF
-,TRBV7-2,TRBJ2-5,-,TGTGCCAGCAGCTTATGGGAGGAGACCCAGTACTTC,CASSLWEETQYF
-,TRBV7-9,TRBJ2-3,-,TGTGCCAGCAGCTTGATGGACGGGGTTGCAGATACGCAGTATTTT,CASSLMDGVADTQYF
-,TRBV5-6,TRBJ1-5,-,TGTGCCAGCAGCGGCCGGGACACAGATCAGCCCCAGCATTTT,CASSGRDTDQPQHF
-,TRBV7-3,TRBJ2-1,-,TGTGCCAGCAGCTTATCGTCCACTAGCAGCTACAATGAGCAGTTCTTC,CASSLSSTSSYNEQFF
-,TRBV29-1,TRBJ1-2,-,TGCAGCGTTGAAGGTTTAGCAGGGCTCTATGGCTACACCTTC,CSVEGLAGLYGYTF
-,TRBV4-3,TRBJ1-2,TRBD1,TGCGCCAGCAGTCCTAGACAGGGTGGGAACTATGGCTACACCTTC,CASSPRQGGNYGYTF
many,TRBV7-3,TRBJ2-1,TRBD2,TGTGCCAGCAGCCATCTAGCGGGAGGGCGGGTGGAGCAGTTCTTC,CASSHLAGGRVEQFF
once,TRBV29-1,TRBJ2-7,-,TGCAGCGCCATATTGACTAGGGCCTACGAGCAGTACTTC,CSAILTRAYEQYF
-,TRBV29-1,TRBJ2-2,-,TGCAGCGCTCAAAGCCGCCGGGGCACCGGGGAGCTGTTTTTT,CSAQSRRGTGELFF
-,TRBV19,TRBJ2-1,-,TGTGCCAGTAGTATAGATCAAGAACTAGAGCAGTTCTTC,CASSIDQELEQFF
-,TRBV7-8,TRBJ1-1,-,TGTGCCAGTGCCACGTATCAGGTGGACACTGAAGCTTTCTTT,CASATYQVDTEAFF
-,TRBV7-2,TRBJ1-6,TRBD1,TGTGCCAGCAGCAGAACGGGGACAGGGGATTCACCCCTCCACTTT,CASSRTGTGDSPLHF